The rows below give T cell receptor beta chains drawn from one sample of a study of beta chain features in type 1 diabetes. The method was immunoSEQ multiplex PCR; TCRdb's version includes in-frame clones alone and lacks a portion of them. The table has around 710,000 clones, 9.5% to 15% seen once. The sequenced sample consisted of naive CD4+ T cells from blood. Source of these receptors: a man aged 30-40 years with type 1 diabetes. The CDR3 runs from the conserved cysteine through the conserved F or W. The order of the fields is CDR3 length, V gene, J gene, clone size, CDR3 protein. Size is stated for part of the rows, as once, few or many counts, or as a class when the clone is expanded.

>14|TRBV7-7|TRBJ2-7|NA
CASSPGTSSYEQYF
>14|TRBV19|TRBJ2-1|few
CASSTQWGDNEQFF
>18|TRBV4-3|TRBJ1-4|NA
CASSQEGNTAATNEKLFF
>15|TRBV28|TRBJ2-5|few
CASSGLTGVVETQYF
>15|TRBV27|TRBJ1-5|NA
CASSAARESNQPQHF
>13|TRBV2|TRBJ1-1|NA
CASSDQGSTEAFF
>13|TRBV10-2|TRBJ2-3|NA
CASSETSADTQYF
>12|TRBV9|TRBJ2-1|few
CASSVAGNEQFF
>16|TRBV4-3|TRBJ2-1|NA
CASSQVRRGIMEEQFF
>15|TRBV11-2|TRBJ2-1|NA
CASRRDYQPNNEQFF
>14|TRBV29-1|TRBJ2-3|NA
CSARQGFSTDTQYF
>15|TRBV11-2|TRBJ2-3|NA
CASGLAGRPEDTQYF
>15|TRBV7-7|TRBJ2-5|few
CASSPPPGTQETQYF
>15|TRBV15|TRBJ1-4|few
CATSRIEDSNEKLFF
>15|TRBV27|TRBJ1-3|NA
CASSLQGTRGNTIYF
>13|TRBV6-6|TRBJ2-3|NA
CASSGQGPDTQYF
>12|TRBV28|TRBJ1-2|NA
CASRLEHYGYTF
>12|TRBV2|TRBJ1-2|NA
CASSENRNGYTF
>14|TRBV28|TRBJ1-2|few
CASSQGPLNYGYTF
>13|TRBV28|TRBJ1-5|many
CASSLYSDQPQHF
>12|TRBV2|TRBJ2-7|few
CAWGQGLYEQYF
>16|TRBV28|TRBJ2-5|NA
CASSPYPGRGVETQYF
>16|TRBV9|TRBJ2-3|NA
CASSPRRGIGTDTQYF
>13|TRBV5-1|TRBJ1-5|NA
CASSPGWDQPQHF
>13|TRBV29-1|TRBJ1-5|few
CSAQADFNQPQHF
>13|TRBV2|TRBJ2-5|NA
CASSGRSEETQYF
>14|TRBV11-2|TRBJ2-7|NA
CASSLGQSSYEQYF
>12|TRBV11-2|TRBJ2-7|NA
CASSLEGGQGNF
>16|TRBV7-2|TRBJ2-2|NA
CASSPPSGGFTGELFF
>15|TRBV5-6|TRBJ2-5|NA
CASSWGGRAQETQYF
>15|TRBV7-2|TRBJ2-1|NA
CASSRETGVHNEQFF
>16|TRBV4-3|TRBJ2-1|few
CASSQEGSGGYNEQFF
>13|TRBV18|TRBJ1-2|NA
CASSPDGDYGYTF
>14|TRBV30|TRBJ2-3|NA
CAWQKQGNTDTQYF
>12|TRBV2|TRBJ1-2|few
CASSEIGDGYTF
>15|TRBV18|TRBJ2-1|NA
CASSPVLAGGDEQFF
>17|TRBV4-3|TRBJ2-7|few
CASSLKSPRGGRNEQYF
>14|TRBV12-5|TRBJ2-5|NA
CASGPGQGEETQYF
>17|TRBV11-2|TRBJ2-2|NA
CASSQAESRTNTGELFF
>15|TRBV10-2|TRBJ1-4|NA
CASSELGTDREKLFF
>16|TRBV6-5|TRBJ1-2|NA
CASSYGNNLANYGYTF
>16|TRBV7-2|TRBJ2-3|few
CASSLKGTGGPDTQYF
>11|TRBV30|TRBJ1-2|NA
CACQAGDGYTF
>14|TRBV7-2|TRBJ1-1|few
CASSFLTGWTEAFF
>14|TRBV7-9|TRBJ1-5|few
CASSFMGLGQPQHF
>14|TRBV6-5|TRBJ1-5|few
CASSREISNQPQHF
>15|TRBV2|TRBJ1-4|NA
CASNRQGATNEKLFF
>12|TRBV30|TRBJ2-3|few
CAWSVGGSTQYF
>12|TRBV19|TRBJ2-3|NA
CASGAGRDTQYF
>12|TRBV2|TRBJ2-5|few
CAVGLAPETQYF